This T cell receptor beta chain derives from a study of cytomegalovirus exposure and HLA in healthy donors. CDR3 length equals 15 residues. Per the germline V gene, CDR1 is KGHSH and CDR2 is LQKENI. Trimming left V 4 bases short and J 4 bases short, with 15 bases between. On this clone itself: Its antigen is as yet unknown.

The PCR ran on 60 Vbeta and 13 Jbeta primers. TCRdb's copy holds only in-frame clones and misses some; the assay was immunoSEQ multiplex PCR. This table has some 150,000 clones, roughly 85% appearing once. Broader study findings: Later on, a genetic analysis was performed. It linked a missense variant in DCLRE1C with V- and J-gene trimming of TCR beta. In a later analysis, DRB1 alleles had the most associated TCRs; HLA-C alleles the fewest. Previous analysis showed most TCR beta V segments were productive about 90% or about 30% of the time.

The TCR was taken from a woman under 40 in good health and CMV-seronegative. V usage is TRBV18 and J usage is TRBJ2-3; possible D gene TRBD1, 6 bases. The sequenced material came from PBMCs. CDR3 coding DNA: TGTGCCAGCTCACGGGACAACTCATGGGCAGATACGCAGTATTTT. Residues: CASSRDNSWADTQYF.